This entry concerns a single T cell receptor beta chain. The CDR3 loop spans 14 amino acids. Germline CDR1 reads MNHEY; CDR2 reads SVGAGI. Between the trimmed V and J ends, which lost 7 bases and 3 bases, there was a span of 13 bases. These data are taken from a study of blood T cell repertoires in COVID-19. Study as a whole: Sample material is recorded as cDNA or gDNA derived from T cells, B-cell-depleted T cells, or PBMCs.

Sequencing was performed with immunoSEQ multiplex PCR; in TCRdb, only in-frame clones are kept and a portion is missing. This table holds over 15,000 clones, 85% to 90% found once. The sequenced material came from peripheral blood. This chain joins TRBV6-5 and TRBJ1-3, with a weak D call TRBD1 (5 bases). The sequence was collected from a man in his fifties or sixties with acute or convalescent COVID-19. This CDR3 reads CASTVGGGGNTIYF. The CDR3 nucleotides are TGTGCCAGCACCGTCGGGGGGGGTGGAAACACCATATATTTT.